These 14 T cell receptor beta chains came from one sample sequenced in a study of Tregs in tolerant kidney transplant recipients. Sequencing used immunoSEQ multiplex PCR; TCRdb keeps in-frame clones, though not all of them. This repertoire includes roughly 48,000 clones. The source material was CD4+ T cells from blood, sampled before the transplant. The receptors shown here come from a human donor who received a combined kidney and bone marrow transplant.

For this clone: The CDR3 goes on 3 residues after the read ends, and that part is filled in from the germline J gene. The chain couples TRBV7-2 to TRBJ2-5; D uncertain. The germline gives CDR1 SGHTA, CDR2 FQGNSA. This CDR3 contains 13 residues. V lost 3 bases, J lost 2 bases, and 7 bases lay in between. The CDR3 here is CASSFRVQETQYF. Partial CDR3 DNA: TGTGCCAGCAGCTTCAGAGTGCAAGAGACC.

About this clone itself: Read data end 3 residues before the CDR3 end; the end is taken from the germline J gene. The chain links TRBV5-1 to TRBJ2-5; a possible D gene is TRBD1 (5 bases). Trimming removed 4 bases from V and 4 bases from J, with 8 bases in between. Looked up from germline, CDR1 is SGHRS and CDR2 is YFSETQ. This CDR3 spans 12 amino acids. The part of the CDR3 DNA that was read is TGCGCCAGCAGCCAGGGATCAGAGACC. It yields the protein CASSQGSET. The whole CDR3 sequence reads CASSQGSETQYF.

Comment on this clone: The read comes to an end 3 residues before the CDR3 does, leaving the germline J gene to fill in the end. V usage is TRBV19 and J usage is TRBJ1-4; possibly TRBD1 for D (6 bases). Trimming removed 3 bases at V and 4 bases at J, with 12 bases between. CDR3 length equals 15 residues. CDR1 LNHDA and CDR2 SQIVND come from the germline V gene (reference sequence). The DNA read from the CDR3 is TGTGCCAGTAGTATCGGACAGTCTGGTAATGAAAAA. Translated, it gives CASSIGQSGNEK. The whole CDR3 sequence reads CASSIGQSGNEKLFF.

Regarding this clone: The missing CDR3 end, 3 residues past where the read stops, is filled in from the germline J gene. V and J are TRBV29-1 and TRBJ1-5; 10 bases fit TRBD1. There are 13 residues in the CDR3. CDR1 and CDR2 (germline): SQVTM, ANQGSEA. J was trimmed by 6 bases and V by 5 bases; bases with no gene match: 4. The CDR3 reads CSVRQGAGQPQHF. The DNA read from the CDR3 is TGCAGCGTTCGACAGGGGGCGGGTCAGCCC.

As to this clone: Read data end 3 residues before the CDR3 end; the end is taken from the germline J gene. The chain carries TRBV18 and TRBJ2-7, with D possibly matching TRBD1 (5 bases). The ends were cut back, 2 bases at V and 0 bases at J, with 14 bases in the middle. The length of the CDR3 is 16 residues. Germline values: CDR1 KGHSH, CDR2 LQKENI. CDR3 in amino acids: CASSPMDILLSYEQYF. The covered CDR3 bases are TGTGCCAGCTCACCAATGGACATCCTTCTCTCCTACGAG.

CDR3 residues: CASTMRGQGYNEQFF. CDR3 DNA, as far as it was read: TGTGCCAGCACCATGAGGGGACAGGGGTACAATGAG. J is TRBJ2-1 and V is TRBV7-9; 10 bases agree with TRBD1. The sequence runs out 3 residues before the end of the CDR3; the remainder is reconstructed from the germline J gene. The germline V gene encodes CDR1 SEHNR and CDR2 FQNEAQ (reference sequence). The CDR3 length is 15 residues. V was pared by 7 bases and J by 4 bases, with 7 bases of the junction left unmatched.

Concerning this clone itself: The read comes to an end 3 residues before the CDR3 does, leaving the germline J gene to fill in the end. The gene calls are TRBV5-1 and TRBJ2-7; the D is unclear. The ends were cut back, 1 base at V and 2 bases at J, with 10 bases in the middle. Germline CDR1 is SGHRS and CDR2 is YFSETQ. The CDR3 covers 14 residues. The sequenced part of the CDR3 DNA is TGCGCCAGCAGCTTGATGAACGAGCCCTACGAG. Translating it yields CASSLMNEPYE. The CDR3 as a whole reads CASSLMNEPYEQYF.

Notes on this clone: The CDR3 goes on 3 residues after the read ends, and that part is filled in from the germline J gene. The chain recombines TRBV6-1 with TRBJ2-5, with D perhaps TRBD1 (6 bases). Germline V gives CDR1 MNHNS, CDR2 SASEGT. CDR3 size: 18 residues. V lost 2 bases and J lost 4, with 23 bases in between. CDR3 sequence reads: CASSERGFGYLSRETQYF. The covered CDR3 bases are TGTGCCAGCAGTGAAAGGGGGTTTGGGTATCTTTCCCGAGAGACC.

Points on this clone: The read comes to an end 3 residues before the CDR3 does, leaving the germline J gene to fill in the end. The chain has TRBV2 and TRBJ2-7, with 8 bases that match TRBD1. This CDR3 contains 16 residues. V dropped 7 bases and J dropped 1; count of bases not matched to a gene: 12. Germline assignment: CDR1 SNHLY and CDR2 FYNNEI. The CDR3 bases that were read are TGTGCCAGCATCCAGGGGGCAGGGAGCTGGTCCTACGAG. Amino acids: CASIQGAGSWSYE. In full, the CDR3 reads CASIQGAGSWSYEQYF.

Worth noting for this clone: The read gets to within 3 residues of the CDR3 end, and the germline J gene fills in the rest. The chain is built from TRBV18 and TRBJ2-4; the match to TRBD2 covers 7 bases. The V segment lost 3 bases and the J segment 6 bases; nucleotides outside the gene matches: 8. The germline CDR1 and CDR2 sequences are KGHSH and LQKENI. The CDR3 is made up of 15 amino acids. The CDR3 reads CASSPAGLPLNIQYF. The part of the CDR3 DNA that was read is TGTGCCAGCTCACCTGCGGGACTACCTCTAAACATT.

In regard to this clone: Coverage ceases 3 residues before the CDR3 finishes, and the germline J gene fills in the end. V is TRBV7-2 and J is TRBJ1-5; TRBD1 is a possible D gene (6 bases). Trimming stripped 7 bases from V and 5 bases from J, with 12 bases between. The CDR3 extends over 13 amino acids. Germline assignment: CDR1 SGHTA and CDR2 FQGNSA. CDR3 sequence reads: CASTGQLDQPQHF. CDR3 bases read: TGTGCCAGCACCGGACAGCTGGATCAGCCC.

Note on this clone: The read comes to an end 3 residues before the CDR3 does, leaving the germline J gene to fill in the end. The chain employs TRBV20-1 and TRBJ1-5; 8 bases map to TRBD1. The CDR3 sequence is 13 residues long. V lost 5 bases to trimming and J lost 3 bases; unmatched junction nucleotides: 3. In germline, CDR1 is DFQATT, CDR2 SNEGSKA (reference sequence). The CDR3 reads CSAYRGINQPQHF. CDR3 DNA, as far as it was read: TGCAGTGCTTACAGGGGGATCAATCAGCCC.

Regarding this clone: The read falls 3 residues short of the CDR3 end, and the missing part is taken from the germline J gene. The chain employs TRBV7-6 and TRBJ2-7; 11 nucleotides align to TRBD2. V gave up 5 bases and J gave up 6 bases; unmatched junction bases: 15. This CDR3 is built from 17 residues. The germline gives CDR1 SGHVS, CDR2 FNYEAQ. The DNA read from the CDR3 is TGTGCCAGCAGCCGAGGTAGAGCACTAGCGGGAGTAAGCGAG. Encoded protein: CASSRGRALAGVSE. The whole CDR3 sequence reads CASSRGRALAGVSEQYF. Full variable domain (remainder filled in from reference TRBV7-6 and TRBJ2-7): GAGVSQSPRYKVTKRGQDVALRCDPISGHVSLYWYRQALGQGPEFLTYFNYEAQQDKSGLPNDRFSAERPEGSISTLTIQRTEQRDSAMYRCASSRGRALAGVSEQYFGPGTRLTVT.

Remarks on this clone: Read sequence stops 3 residues before the CDR3 end, and the germline J gene provides the missing end. V is TRBV18 and J is TRBJ1-5; TRBD1 matches at 8 bases. The V and J ends lost 2 bases and 2 bases, in that order; junction bases with no gene match: 8. The CDR3 sequence is 17 residues long. Looked up from germline, CDR1 is KGHSH and CDR2 is LQKENI. This chain's CDR3 is CASSPNRGQGGNQPQHF. CDR3 bases read: TGTGCCAGCTCACCAAATCGCGGACAGGGTGGCAATCAGCCC.